A selection of T cell receptor beta chains follows, all from one sample in a study of CD8 T cells in ankylosing spondylitis. MiXCR was run by TCRdb on the 5' RACE reads, yielding one entry per CDR3 protein. Here the sample spans a few hundred thousand distinct CDR3 sequences, approximately 20% being singletons. The sample taken for sequencing was blood, either unsorted or a sorted T cell fraction (not recorded which). Every receptor here comes from a male donor with ankylosing spondylitis or in good health (not recorded which). CDR3s include the opening cysteine and the closing phenylalanine or tryptophan. D genes are given only for firm matches. Clone size is shown for a subset of rows, as once, few, many or a class of expanded clone.

D	size	J	V	CDR3	DNA
.	many	TRBJ2-7	TRBV29-1	CSVEVDPANEQYF	TGCAGCGTTGAAGTTGACCCCGCCAACGAGCAGTACTTC
.	many	TRBJ2-5	TRBV6-6	CASHRGGETQYF	TGTGCCAGTCACCGAGGAGGGGAGACCCAGTACTTC
.	few	TRBJ2-1	TRBV3-1	CASSQDWMVAANEQFF	TGTGCCAGCAGCCAAGATTGGATGGTAGCGGCCAATGAGCAGTTCTTC
TRBD2	few	TRBJ2-7	TRBV4-3	CASSQDHDGRAPYEQYF	TGCGCCAGCAGCCAAGATCATGACGGGAGGGCCCCCTACGAGCAGTACTTC
TRBD2	.	TRBJ2-1	TRBV6-2/TRBV6-3	CASSDRASGTYNEQFF	TGTGCCAGCAGCGATAGGGCTAGCGGGACCTACAATGAGCAGTTCTTC
.	few	TRBJ2-1	TRBV9	CASSSTGRYYNEQFF	TGTGCCAGCAGCTCCACAGGTCGGTACTACAATGAGCAGTTCTTC
.	.	TRBJ1-5	TRBV29-1	CSVEDRVGQPQHF	TGCAGCGTTGAAGACAGGGTTGGTCAGCCCCAGCATTTT
TRBD1	few	TRBJ2-2	TRBV5-1	CASSRRQGGTGELFF	TGCGCCAGCAGCCGACGACAGGGTGGCACCGGGGAGCTGTTTTTT
TRBD2	few	TRBJ2-5	TRBV20-1	CSADLAGAIQETQYF	TGCAGTGCGGATCTAGCGGGAGCGATTCAAGAGACCCAGTACTTC
.	.	TRBJ2-5	TRBV6-2/TRBV6-3	CASSYRGRSGETQYF	TGTGCCAGCAGTTACCGGGGTAGGAGCGGAGAGACCCAGTACTTC
.	few	TRBJ2-1	TRBV6-2/TRBV6-3	CASSPILNEQFF	TGTGCCAGCAGCCCTATCCTCAATGAGCAGTTCTTC
.	few	TRBJ2-7	TRBV27	CASSFADSYEQYF	TGTGCCAGCAGTTTCGCCGACAGCTACGAGCAGTACTTC
.	.	TRBJ2-2	TRBV27	CASSVYTGELFF	TGTGCCAGCAGTGTGTACACCGGGGAGCTGTTTTTT
.	few	TRBJ2-5	TRBV2	CASSGGPNDQETQYF	TGTGCCAGCAGTGGGGGCCCCAACGACCAAGAGACCCAGTACTTC
.	many	TRBJ2-7	TRBV3-1	CASSQVGRSYEQYF	TGTGCCAGCAGCCAAGTGGGTAGATCCTACGAGCAGTACTTC
.	.	TRBJ2-1	TRBV4-3	CASSKGGRGQFF	TGCGCCAGCAGCAAAGGGGGGAGAGGTCAGTTCTTC
TRBD2	.	TRBJ2-1	TRBV20-1	CSARSGLAGEESYNEQFF	TGCAGTGCTAGATCCGGACTAGCGGGAGAGGAGTCCTACAATGAGCAGTTCTTC
.	.	TRBJ1-2	TRBV27	CASSLTGGPGYGYTF	TGTGCCAGCAGTTTAACTGGGGGGCCGGGGTATGGCTACACCTTC
.	.	TRBJ2-1	TRBV6-6	CASSYSLNEQFF	TGTGCCAGCAGTTACTCCCTTAATGAGCAGTTCTTC
TRBD1	many	TRBJ1-1	TRBV12-3/TRBV12-4	CASSPRDRARGTEAFF	TGTGCCAGCAGTCCCCGGGACAGGGCCCGAGGAACTGAAGCTTTCTTT
.	.	TRBJ2-1	TRBV29-1	CSVSGANEQFF	TGCAGCGTTTCTGGTGCCAATGAGCAGTTCTTC
TRBD2	few	TRBJ2-3	TRBV20-1	CSARGSGAIGYTDTQYF	TGCAGTGCTAGAGGTAGCGGGGCTATTGGGTACACAGATACGCAGTATTTT
TRBD1	few	TRBJ2-4	TRBV27	CASSLSFPGQGGLAKNIQYF	TGTGCCAGCAGTCTATCCTTCCCGGGACAGGGCGGGCTAGCCAAAAACATTCAGTACTTC
TRBD2	many	TRBJ2-1	TRBV5-1	CASSLVGSGRGSYNEQFF	TGCGCCAGCAGCTTGGTTGGTAGCGGGAGGGGATCCTACAATGAGCAGTTCTTC
.	once	TRBJ2-1	TRBV6-5	CASSYSESPLSYNEQFF	TGTGCCAGCAGTTACTCGGAGTCACCCCTCTCCTACAATGAGCAGTTCTTC
.	few	TRBJ1-2	TRBV28	CASSLSRLLSNYGYTF	TGTGCCAGCAGTTTATCCAGGTTGCTATCTAACTATGGCTACACCTTC
TRBD2	.	TRBJ2-3	TRBV5-1	CASSLVLAGGPSTDTQYF	TGCGCCAGCAGCTTGGTCCTAGCGGGAGGGCCCAGCACAGATACGCAGTATTTT
.	.	TRBJ1-1	TRBV7-6	CASSLPPEGTNTEAFF	TGTGCCAGCAGCTTACCCCCTGAGGGGACGAACACTGAAGCTTTCTTT
TRBD2	few	TRBJ2-5	TRBV4-3	CASSRGLAGRETQYF	TGCGCCAGCAGCCGGGGACTAGCGGGACGGGAGACCCAGTACTTC
.	many	TRBJ1-2	TRBV27	CASSPSSGRNYGYTF	TGTGCCAGCAGTCCCTCCTCAGGGAGGAACTATGGCTACACCTTC
.	many	TRBJ1-2	TRBV20-1	CSLARGEGYGYTF	TGCAGTCTCGCTCGGGGGGAAGGCTATGGCTACACCTTC
.	once	TRBJ2-7	TRBV7-9	CASSLGLSGYEQYF	TGTGCCAGCAGCTTAGGCCTTAGCGGATACGAGCAGTACTTC
.	few	TRBJ2-7	TRBV7-9	CASSPRTDDEQYF	TGTGCCAGCAGCCCCCGGACAGACGACGAGCAGTACTTC
.	.	TRBJ2-7	TRBV6-5	CASSYSDGSSYEQYF	TGTGCCAGCAGTTACTCGGACGGCAGCTCCTACGAGCAGTACTTC
.	.	TRBJ2-1	TRBV12-3/TRBV12-4	CASSLGVIGAYNEQFF	TGTGCCAGCAGTTTAGGTGTAATAGGGGCCTACAATGAGCAGTTCTTC
TRBD2	few	TRBJ2-1	TRBV29-1	CSVEGLRTYNEQFF	TGCAGCGTTGAGGGACTACGTACCTACAATGAGCAGTTCTTC
.	.	TRBJ2-7	TRBV20-1	CSARVGEQYF	TGCAGTGCTAGAGTGGGGGAGCAGTACTTC
TRBD2	.	TRBJ2-1	TRBV4-2	CASSQESAGGPNNEQFF	TGTGCCAGCAGCCAAGAATCAGCGGGAGGGCCAAACAATGAGCAGTTCTTC
TRBD2	.	TRBJ2-5	TRBV4-3	CASSQEWREGVETQYF	TGCGCCAGCAGCCAAGAATGGCGGGAGGGGGTAGAGACCCAGTACTTC
TRBD2	.	TRBJ2-7	TRBV12-3/TRBV12-4	CASSLGLAGVLSQLEQYF	TGTGCCAGCAGTTTGGGACTAGCGGGAGTCCTAAGTCAGCTCGAGCAGTACTTC